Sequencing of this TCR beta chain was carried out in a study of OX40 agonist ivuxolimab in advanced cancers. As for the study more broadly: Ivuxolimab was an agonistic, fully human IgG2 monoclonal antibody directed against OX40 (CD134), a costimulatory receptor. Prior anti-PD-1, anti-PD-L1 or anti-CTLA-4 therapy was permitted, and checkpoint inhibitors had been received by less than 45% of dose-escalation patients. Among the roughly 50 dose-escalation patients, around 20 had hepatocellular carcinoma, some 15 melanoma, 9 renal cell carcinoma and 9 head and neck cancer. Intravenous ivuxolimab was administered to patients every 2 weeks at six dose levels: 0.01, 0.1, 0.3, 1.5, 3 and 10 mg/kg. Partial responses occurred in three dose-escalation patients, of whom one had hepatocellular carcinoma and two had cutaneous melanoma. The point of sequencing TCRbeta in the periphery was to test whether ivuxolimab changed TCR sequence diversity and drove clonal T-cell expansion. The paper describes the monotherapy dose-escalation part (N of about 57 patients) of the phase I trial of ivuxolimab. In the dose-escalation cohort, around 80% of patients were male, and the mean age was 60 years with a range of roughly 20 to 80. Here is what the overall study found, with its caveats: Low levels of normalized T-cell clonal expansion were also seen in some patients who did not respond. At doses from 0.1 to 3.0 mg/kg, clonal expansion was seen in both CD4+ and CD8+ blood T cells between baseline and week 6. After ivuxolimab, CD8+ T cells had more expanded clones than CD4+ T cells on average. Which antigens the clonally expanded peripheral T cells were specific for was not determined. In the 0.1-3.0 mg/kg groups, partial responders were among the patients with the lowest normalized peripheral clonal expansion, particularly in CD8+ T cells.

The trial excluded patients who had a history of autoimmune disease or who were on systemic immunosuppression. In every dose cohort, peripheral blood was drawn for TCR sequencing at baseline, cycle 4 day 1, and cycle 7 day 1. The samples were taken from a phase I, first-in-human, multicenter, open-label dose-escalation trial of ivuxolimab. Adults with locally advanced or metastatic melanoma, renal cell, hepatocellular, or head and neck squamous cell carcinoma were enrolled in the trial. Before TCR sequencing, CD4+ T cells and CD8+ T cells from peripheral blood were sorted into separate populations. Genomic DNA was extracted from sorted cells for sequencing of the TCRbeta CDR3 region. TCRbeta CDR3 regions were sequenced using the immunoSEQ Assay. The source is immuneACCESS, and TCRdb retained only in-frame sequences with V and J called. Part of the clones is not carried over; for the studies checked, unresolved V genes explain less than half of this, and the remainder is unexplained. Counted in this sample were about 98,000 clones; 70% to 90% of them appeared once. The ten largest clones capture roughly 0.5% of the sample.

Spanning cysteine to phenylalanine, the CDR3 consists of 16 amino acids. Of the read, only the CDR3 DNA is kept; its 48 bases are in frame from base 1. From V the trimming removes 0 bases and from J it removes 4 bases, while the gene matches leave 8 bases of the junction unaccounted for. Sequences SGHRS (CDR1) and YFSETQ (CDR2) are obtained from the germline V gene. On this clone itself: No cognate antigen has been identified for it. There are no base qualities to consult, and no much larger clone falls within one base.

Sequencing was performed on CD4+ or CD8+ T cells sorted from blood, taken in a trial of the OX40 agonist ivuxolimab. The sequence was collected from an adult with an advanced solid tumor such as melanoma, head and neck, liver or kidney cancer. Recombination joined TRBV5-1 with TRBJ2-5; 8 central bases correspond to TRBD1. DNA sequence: TGCGCCAGCAGCTTGGCCGGGCAGGGGGCAGGAGAGACCCAGTACTTC. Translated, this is CASSLAGQGAGETQYF.